The 2 T cell receptor beta chains below all came from one sample that was sequenced in a study of blood T cells in healthy people across ages. Through a sample-barcoded 5' primer and a J-beta primer mix, a second PCR was run for roughly 7 to 12 cycles. TCRdb recomputed calls from the 5' RACE reads with MiXCR, one row per CDR3 protein. The data show 750,000 to 1,000,000 distinct CDR3 sequences, around 29% seen once. These data were also filed under a second study, of T cells of mothers and their children.

The sample comprised blood. Receptor source: a woman between 40 and 50 years old in good health.

V usage is TRBV19 and J usage is TRBJ1-5; a possible D gene is TRBD1 (6 bases). The length of the CDR3 is 14 residues. Germline V gene lookup returns CDR1 LNHDA and CDR2 SQIVND (reference sequence). Trimming stripped 1 base from V and 7 bases from J, with 11 bases between. The CDR3 DNA reads as TGTGCCAGTAGTATAGGGGGGGCGCGGCAGCCCCAGCATTTT. Translated: CASSIGGARQPQHF. The whole variable domain, filled in from reference TRBV19 and TRBJ1-5, reads DGGITQSPKYLFRKEGQNVTLSCEQNLNHDAMYWYRQDPGQGLRLIYYSQIVNDFQKGDIAEGYSVSREKKESFPLTVTSAQKNPTAFYLCASSIGGARQPQHFGDGTRLSIL.

This chain connects TRBV12-3 or TRBV12-4 to TRBJ1-5; no firm D call. There are 13 residues in the CDR3. Trimming shortened V by 2 bases and J by 4 bases, and 6 bases separated the two germline ends. Here the CDR3 DNA reads TGTGCCAGCAGTTTATTGCAGAATCAGCCCCAGCATTTT. This gives the protein CASSLLQNQPQHF.